This T cell receptor (beta chain) derives from a study of monozygotic twins with inflammatory bowel disease. Findings and caveats of the study: The results supported no single strong signal or clonotype associated with IBD. On the inverse Simpson index, IBD patients scored lower for TCRbeta diversity than healthy co-twins.

This CDR3 has 15 residues. Per the germline V gene, CDR1 is MGHDK and CDR2 is SYGVNS. About this clonotype: Its matching antigen is unknown.

Each sample's cDNA came from eight separate reactions. TCRdb re-analyzed the 5' RACE reads; it lists each CDR3 protein once, without DNA. Here the sample table reports some 200,000 distinct CDR3 sequences. Input material: blood. The clonotype was recovered from a human donor with ulcerative colitis or Crohn's disease, or a healthy co-twin of an affected twin (not recorded which). The rearrangement joins TRBV25-1 to TRBJ1-4; TCRdb's D gene call, TRBD1, goes unchecked for lack of DNA. CDR3 sequence: CASSQSDRGNEKLFF. Supplemented by reference TRBV25-1 and TRBJ1-4, the full variable domain reads EADIYQTPRYLVIGTGKKITLECSQTMGHDKMYWYQQDPGMELHLIHYSYGVNSTEKGDLSSESTVSRIRTEHFPLTLESARPSHTSQYLCASSQSDRGNEKLFFGSGTQLSVL.